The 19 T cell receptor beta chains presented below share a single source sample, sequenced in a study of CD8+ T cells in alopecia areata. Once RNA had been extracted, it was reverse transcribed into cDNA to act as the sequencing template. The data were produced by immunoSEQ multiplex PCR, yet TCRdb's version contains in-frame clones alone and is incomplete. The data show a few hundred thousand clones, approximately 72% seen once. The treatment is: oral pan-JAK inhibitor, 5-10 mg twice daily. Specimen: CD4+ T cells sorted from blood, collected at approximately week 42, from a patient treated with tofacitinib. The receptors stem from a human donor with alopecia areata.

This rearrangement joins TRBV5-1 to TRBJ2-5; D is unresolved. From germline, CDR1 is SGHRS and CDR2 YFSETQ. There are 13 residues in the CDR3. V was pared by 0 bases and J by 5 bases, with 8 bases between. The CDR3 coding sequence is TGCGCCAGCAGCTTGGATCTGTCGGAGACCCAGTACTTC. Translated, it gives CASSLDLSETQYF.

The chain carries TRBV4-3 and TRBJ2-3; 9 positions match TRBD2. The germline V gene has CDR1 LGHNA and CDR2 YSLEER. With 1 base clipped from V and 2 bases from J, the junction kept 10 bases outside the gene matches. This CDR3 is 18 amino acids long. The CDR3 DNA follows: TGCGCCAGCAGCCAAGCCAGACCCCTAGCGGGGCACACAGATACGCAGTATTTT. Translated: CASSQARPLAGHTDTQYF.

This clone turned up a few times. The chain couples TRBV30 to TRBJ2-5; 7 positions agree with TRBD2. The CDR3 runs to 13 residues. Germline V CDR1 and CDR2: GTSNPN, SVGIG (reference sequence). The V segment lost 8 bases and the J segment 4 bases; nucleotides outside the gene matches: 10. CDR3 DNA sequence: TGTGCCACTAGCGTGCAGGGCGCAGAGACCCAGTACTTC. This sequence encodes CATSVQGAETQYF.

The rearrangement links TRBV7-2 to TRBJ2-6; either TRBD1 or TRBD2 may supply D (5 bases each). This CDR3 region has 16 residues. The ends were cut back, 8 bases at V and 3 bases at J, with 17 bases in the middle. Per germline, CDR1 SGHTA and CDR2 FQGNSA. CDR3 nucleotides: TGTGCCAGCTCCCCATTCGAGGGGCTTGGGGCCAACGTCCTGACTTTC. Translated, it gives CASSPFEGLGANVLTF.

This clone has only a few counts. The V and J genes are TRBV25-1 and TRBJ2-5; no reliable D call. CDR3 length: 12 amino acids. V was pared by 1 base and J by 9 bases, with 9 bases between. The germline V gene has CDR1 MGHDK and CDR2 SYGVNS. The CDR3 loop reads CASSELRGAQYF. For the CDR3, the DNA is TGTGCCAGCAGTGAATTGCGTGGGGCCCAGTACTTC.

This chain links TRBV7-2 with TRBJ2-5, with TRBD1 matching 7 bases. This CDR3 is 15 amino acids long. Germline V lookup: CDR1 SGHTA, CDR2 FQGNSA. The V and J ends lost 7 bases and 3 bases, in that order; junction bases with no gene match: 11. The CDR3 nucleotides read TGTGCCAGCACCTTTAGACAGGGTAATAAAGAGACCCAGTACTTC. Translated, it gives CASTFRQGNKETQYF.

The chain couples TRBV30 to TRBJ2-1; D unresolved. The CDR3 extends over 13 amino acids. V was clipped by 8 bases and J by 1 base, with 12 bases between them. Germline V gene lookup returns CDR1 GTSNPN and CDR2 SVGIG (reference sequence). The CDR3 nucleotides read TGTGCCAGAAGTCGGGCATCCTACAATGAGCAGTTCTTC. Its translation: CARSRASYNEQFF. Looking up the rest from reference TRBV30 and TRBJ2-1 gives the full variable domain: SQTIHQWPATLVQPVGSPLSLECTVEGTSNPNLYWYRQAAGRGLQLLFYSVGIGQISSEVPQNLSASRPQDRQFILSSKKLLLSDSGFYLCARSRASYNEQFFGPGTRLTVL.

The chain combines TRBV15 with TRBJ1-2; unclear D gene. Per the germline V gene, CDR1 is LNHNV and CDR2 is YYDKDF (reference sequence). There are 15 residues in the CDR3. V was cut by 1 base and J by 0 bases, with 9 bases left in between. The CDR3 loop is CATSRGGDPNYGYTF. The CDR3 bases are TGTGCCACCAGCAGAGGTGGGGATCCTAACTATGGCTACACCTTC.

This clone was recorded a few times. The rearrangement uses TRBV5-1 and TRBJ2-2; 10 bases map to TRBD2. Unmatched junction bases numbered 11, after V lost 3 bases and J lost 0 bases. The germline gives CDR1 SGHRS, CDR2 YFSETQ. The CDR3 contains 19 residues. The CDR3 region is CASSWGLASGGANTGELFF. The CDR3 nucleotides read TGCGCCAGCAGCTGGGGCCTTGCTAGCGGGGGCGCGAACACCGGGGAGCTGTTTTTT. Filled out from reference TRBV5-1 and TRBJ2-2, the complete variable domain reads KAGVTQTPRYLIKTRGQQVTLSCSPISGHRSVSWYQQTPGQGLQFLFEYFSETQRNKGNFPGRFSGRQFSNSRSEMNVSTLELGDSALYLCASSWGLASGGANTGELFFGEGSRLTVL.

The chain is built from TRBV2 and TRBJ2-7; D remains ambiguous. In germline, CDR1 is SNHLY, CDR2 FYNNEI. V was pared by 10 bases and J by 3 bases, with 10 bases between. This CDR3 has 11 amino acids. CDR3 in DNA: TGTGCCATCCGGGTCCTCTACGAGCAGTACTTC. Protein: CAIRVLYEQYF.

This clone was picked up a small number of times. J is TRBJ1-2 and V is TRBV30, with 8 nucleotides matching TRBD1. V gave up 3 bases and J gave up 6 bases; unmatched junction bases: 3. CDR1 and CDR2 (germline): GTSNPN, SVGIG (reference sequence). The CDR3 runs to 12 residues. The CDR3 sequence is CAWSRGLHGYTF. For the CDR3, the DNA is TGTGCCTGGAGCAGGGGGCTACATGGCTACACCTTC. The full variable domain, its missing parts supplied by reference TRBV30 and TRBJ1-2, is SQTIHQWPATLVQPVGSPLSLECTVEGTSNPNLYWYRQAAGRGLQLLFYSVGIGQISSEVPQNLSASRPQDRQFILSSKKLLLSDSGFYLCAWSRGLHGYTFGSGTRLTVV.

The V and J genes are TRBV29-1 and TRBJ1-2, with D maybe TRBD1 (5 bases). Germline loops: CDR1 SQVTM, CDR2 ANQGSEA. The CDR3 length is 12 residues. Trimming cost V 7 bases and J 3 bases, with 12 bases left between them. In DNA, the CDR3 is TGCAGCGCTAGGGCCAGGGACTATGGCTACACCTTC. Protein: CSARARDYGYTF.

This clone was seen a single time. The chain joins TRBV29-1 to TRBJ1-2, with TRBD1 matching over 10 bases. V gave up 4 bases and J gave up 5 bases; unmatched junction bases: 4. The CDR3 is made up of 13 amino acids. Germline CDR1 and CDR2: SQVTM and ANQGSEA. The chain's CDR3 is CSVGTGGGYGYTF. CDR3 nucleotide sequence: TGCAGCGTTGGGACAGGGGGAGGATATGGCTACACCTTC.

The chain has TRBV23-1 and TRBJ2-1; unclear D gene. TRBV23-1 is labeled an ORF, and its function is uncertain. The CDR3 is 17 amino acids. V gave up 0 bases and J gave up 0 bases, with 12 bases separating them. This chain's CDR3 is CASSQSELHLSYNEQFF. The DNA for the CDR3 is TGCGCCAGCAGTCAATCGGAATTGCATCTCTCCTACAATGAGCAGTTCTTC.

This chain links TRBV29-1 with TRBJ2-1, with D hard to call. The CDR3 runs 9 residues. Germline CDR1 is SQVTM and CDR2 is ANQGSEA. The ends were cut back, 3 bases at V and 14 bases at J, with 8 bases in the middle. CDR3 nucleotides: TGCAGCGTTGACGTGTCAGAGTTCTTC. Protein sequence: CSVDVSEFF.

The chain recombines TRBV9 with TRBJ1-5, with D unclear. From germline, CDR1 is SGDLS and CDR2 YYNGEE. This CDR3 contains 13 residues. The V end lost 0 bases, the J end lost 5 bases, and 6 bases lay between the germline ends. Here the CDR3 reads CASSVDKDQPQHF. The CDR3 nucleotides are TGTGCCAGCAGCGTAGACAAGGATCAGCCCCAGCATTTT.

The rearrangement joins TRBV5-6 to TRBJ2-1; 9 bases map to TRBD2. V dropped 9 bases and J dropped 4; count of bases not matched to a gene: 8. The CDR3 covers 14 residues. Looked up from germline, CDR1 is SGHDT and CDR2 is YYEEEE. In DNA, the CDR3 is TGTGCCACCAAAAGCGGGGGGTCATACAATGAGCAGTTCTTC. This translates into CATKSGGSYNEQFF.

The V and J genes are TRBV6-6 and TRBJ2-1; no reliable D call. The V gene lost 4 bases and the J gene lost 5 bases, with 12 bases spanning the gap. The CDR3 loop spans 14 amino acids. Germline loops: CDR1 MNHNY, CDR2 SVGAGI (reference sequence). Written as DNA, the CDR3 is TGTGCCAGCAGTTCCCTAATAGGAGACAATGAGCAGTTCTTC. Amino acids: CASSSLIGDNEQFF.

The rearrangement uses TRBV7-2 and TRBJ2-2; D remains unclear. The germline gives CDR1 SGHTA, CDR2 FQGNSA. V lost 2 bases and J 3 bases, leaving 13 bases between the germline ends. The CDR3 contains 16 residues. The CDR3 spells CASSLYNGRYTGELFF. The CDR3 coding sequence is TGTGCCAGCAGCTTATATAACGGGCGCTACACCGGGGAGCTGTTTTTT.